The entry that follows covers one T cell receptor (beta chain) sequence. The germline V gene has CDR1 GTSNPN and CDR2 SVGIG (reference sequence). The CDR3 sequence is 13 residues long. Trimming shortened V by 2 bases and J by 1 base, and 8 bases separated the two germline ends. This table comes from immunoSEQ multiplex PCR, and its TCRdb copy is limited to in-frame clones, with some not included. The sample has some 630,000 clones, about two thirds seen once. This record comes from a study of shared clonotypes between healthy human individuals. The clonotype was recovered from a woman in her 30s in good health. The chain joins TRBV30 to TRBJ1-1, with no clear D. Input material: memory CD4+ T cells sorted from blood. The subset was: CD45RA-negative fraction. The CDR3 reads CAWSFPSNTEAFF. As DNA, the CDR3 is TGTGCCTGGAGTTTTCCGTCGAACACTGAAGCTTTCTTT.